The 21 T cell receptor beta chains below come from one sample, sequenced in a study of human T cells and chemical hapten exposure. TCRdb called the RACE reads again in MiXCR, with one record for every CDR3 protein. The top ten hold 3.1% of the sample, which has over 100,000 distinct CDR3 sequences, 9.2% seen once. Time point indicated: patch test 2, 6 weeks after DPC sensitization. As to treatment: therapeutic diphenylcyclopropenone sensitization with weekly scalp DPC. Source: whole blood, taken in connection with sensitization to the hapten diphenylcyclopropenone (DPC). The receptors shown here come from a woman aged 40 to 49 with alopecia areata. Some clones in this sample may be carry-over from other donors' samples.

This clonotype was seen a handful of times. This chain links TRBV6-2 or TRBV6-3 with TRBJ1-2, with D tentatively TRBD1 (5 bases). The CDR3 is 15 amino acids. The germline V gene encodes CDR1 MNHEY and CDR2 SVGEGT. The V gene lost 6 bases and the J gene lost 0 bases, with 14 bases spanning the gap. The CDR3 DNA follows: TGTGCCAGCAGGCAGGGATTCGGAGCTAACTATGGCTACACCTTC. It specifies CASRQGFGANYGYTF.

This clonotype was counted ten times or more. J is TRBJ1-1 and V is TRBV12-3 or TRBV12-4; 8 nucleotides match TRBD1. With 6 bases clipped from V and 6 bases from J, the junction kept 12 bases outside the gene matches. The length of the CDR3 is 15 residues. As DNA, the CDR3 is TGTGCCAGCAGATTCCGGGACAGGTCCGACCCTGAAGCTTTCTTT. As protein: CASRFRDRSDPEAFF.

This clonotype was seen repeatedly, ten times or more. The chain couples TRBV20-1 to TRBJ2-1; TRBD2 matches 10 bases. Germline CDR1 is DFQATT and CDR2 is SNEGSKA (reference sequence). The CDR3 runs to 14 residues. Trimming removed 6 bases from V and 5 bases from J; junction bases left unmatched: 7. The CDR3: CSAPRSGGDNEQFF. CDR3 bases: TGCAGTGCCCCCCGGAGCGGGGGGGACAATGAGCAGTTCTTC.

V is TRBV20-1 and J is TRBJ1-6, with D unresolved. Trimming removed 6 bases at V and 6 bases at J, with 12 bases between. Germline V gives CDR1 DFQATT, CDR2 SNEGSKA (reference sequence). The CDR3 sequence is 13 residues long. The chain's CDR3 is CSASEESNSPLHF. As DNA, the CDR3 is TGCAGTGCCTCGGAGGAGTCTAATTCACCCCTCCACTTT.

This clonotype appeared many times. V usage is TRBV6-2 or TRBV6-3 and J usage is TRBJ2-7, with D tentatively TRBD1 or TRBD2 (5 bases each). The CDR3 is 16 residues long. Deletions cut 5 bases from V and 2 bases from J, with 19 bases between. Germline loops: CDR1 MNHEY, CDR2 SVGEGT. The CDR3 sequence is CASSRIPGPRTYEQYF. The CDR3 bases are TGTGCCAGCAGTCGAATCCCGGGACCCAGGACCTACGAGCAGTACTTC.

The V call is TRBV5-1, the J call TRBJ1-1; the match to TRBD1 covers 7 bases. Germline-derived CDR1 and CDR2 are SGHRS and YFSETQ. The CDR3 length is 16 residues. V lost 1 base to trimming and J lost 0 bases; unmatched junction nucleotides: 6. For the CDR3, the DNA is TGCGCCAGCAGCTTGTACTCGACAGGGATGAACACTGAAGCTTTCTTT. It translates to CASSLYSTGMNTEAFF.

This clonotype was seen a handful of times. This chain uses TRBV5-1 with TRBJ2-3; D not resolved. This CDR3 contains 14 residues. V lost 1 base and J 2 bases, leaving 8 bases between the germline ends. CDR1 and CDR2 (germline): SGHRS, YFSETQ. The CDR3 reads CASSLLGFTDTQYF. CDR3 nucleotide sequence: TGCGCCAGCAGCTTGCTAGGATTCACAGATACGCAGTATTTT.

This clonotype was seen only a few times. This chain connects TRBV5-4 to TRBJ2-3; TRBD1 might be the D (6 bases). This CDR3 has 14 residues. The V and J ends lost 3 bases and 4 bases respectively, with 12 bases between them. CDR1 and CDR2 (germline): SGHNT, YYREEE (reference sequence). CDR3 DNA: TGTGCCAGCAGCTGGCTCCCAGGGGCAGATACGCAGTATTTT. Translation gives CASSWLPGADTQYF.

The chain links TRBV14 to TRBJ2-3; perhaps TRBD1 as D (6 bases). V was shortened by 4 bases and J by 0 bases, with 11 bases between the two germline ends. This CDR3 comprises 15 residues. Germline V gene lookup returns CDR1 SGHDN and CDR2 FVKESK. Here the CDR3 DNA reads TGTGCCAGCAGCCCGGGACAACCAAGCACAGATACGCAGTATTTT. Protein sequence: CASSPGQPSTDTQYF.

This clonotype has at least ten counts. This chain uses TRBV6-5 with TRBJ2-7; D unclear. The CDR3 loop spans 16 amino acids. From germline, CDR1 is MNHEY and CDR2 SVGAGI. The V end was cut by 0 bases, the J end by 2 bases, with 14 bases between. CDR3 DNA: TGTGCCAGCAGTTACTCGAGTATGGGGATCACCTACGAGCAGTACTTC. Its protein is CASSYSSMGITYEQYF.

This chain uses TRBV29-1 with TRBJ2-7; weak D call: TRBD1 (6 bases). With 4 bases removed from V and 1 base from J, the gap between germline ends came to 14 bases. CDR3 length: 14 amino acids. Germline lookup yields CDR1 SQVTM and CDR2 ANQGSEA. The CDR3 DNA sequence: TGCAGCGTTGCTGGACAGATAATGTCCTACGAGCAGTACTTC. Protein sequence: CSVAGQIMSYEQYF.

This clonotype showed up many times. The V gene is TRBV6-5, the J gene TRBJ2-7; 9 bases line up with TRBD1. This CDR3 has 15 residues. Per the germline V gene, CDR1 is MNHEY and CDR2 is SVGAGI. V lost 5 bases, J lost 3 bases, and 8 bases stayed unmatched. CDR3 sequence (DNA): TGTGCCAGCAGTAACCCGGGGACAGGGATCTACGAGCAGTACTTC. Protein sequence: CASSNPGTGIYEQYF.

This clonotype has only a few counts. This chain connects TRBV11-3 to TRBJ2-1; the D is unclear. Per germline, CDR1 SGHNT and CDR2 YENEEA. CDR3 size: 15 residues. Trimming pared 0 bases from V and 4 bases from J, leaving 10 bases between. The CDR3 loop reads CASSLDTKNYNEQFF. For the CDR3, the DNA is TGTGCCAGCAGCTTAGATACAAAGAATTACAATGAGCAGTTCTTC.

This clonotype was seen at least ten times. The gene calls are TRBV11-2 and TRBJ2-2; D remains unclear. Trimming cost V 2 bases and J 1 base, with 11 bases left between them. Germline lookup yields CDR1 SGHAT and CDR2 FQNNGV. The CDR3 is made up of 16 amino acids. The CDR3 is CASSLLSGLNTGELFF. CDR3 in DNA: TGTGCCAGCAGCTTACTATCCGGCCTGAACACCGGGGAGCTGTTTTTT.

This clonotype was picked up many times. The J gene is TRBJ2-7, the V gene TRBV11-2; the match to TRBD2 covers 10 bases. CDR3 length: 15 residues. Germline trimming cut 4 bases from V and 6 bases from J; bases unmatched to any gene: 9. CDR1 and CDR2 from the germline V gene are SGHAT and FQNNGV. CDR3 DNA sequence: TGTGCCAGCAGCTCTCTTAGCGGGGGGCTTGGCGAGCAGTACTTC. Protein: CASSSLSGGLGEQYF.

The chain joins TRBV6-2 or TRBV6-3 to TRBJ2-3; D remains ambiguous. There are 12 residues in the CDR3. Germline V lookup: CDR1 MNHEY, CDR2 SVGEGT. The V end was cut by 3 bases, the J end by 7 bases, with 8 bases between. CDR3 bases: TGTGCCAGCAGTTATTCTCTTAATACGCAGTATTTT. It codes for CASSYSLNTQYF.

Remarks on this clonotype: It may be a read error: a sequence one base away is much more abundant. The chain carries TRBV27 and TRBJ1-1; D might be TRBD1 (5 bases). The CDR3 has 14 residues. The germline V and J ends were trimmed by 1 base and 8 bases, with 14 bases remaining between them. CDR1 is MNHEY, CDR2 SMNVEV, per germline (reference sequence). The CDR3 spells CASSLYAGRREAFF. In nucleotides, the CDR3 is TGTGCCAGCAGTTTATACGCAGGGCGTCGGGAAGCTTTCTTT.

This clonotype was counted a few times. J is TRBJ1-2 and V is TRBV29-1; D possibly corresponds to TRBD1 (6 bases). The CDR3 runs to 13 residues. The germline V gene has CDR1 SQVTM and CDR2 ANQGSEA. Deletions cut 7 bases from V and 7 bases from J, with 19 bases between. As DNA, the CDR3 is TGCAGCGCGACACAGGGCCTTGGGGCTGGCTACACCTTC. It encodes CSATQGLGAGYTF.

In this sample, this clonotype turned up many times. The chain recombines TRBV7-8 with TRBJ1-4, with 9 bases aligning to TRBD1. The CDR3 runs 19 residues. CDR1 SGHVS and CDR2 FQNEAQ come from the germline V gene. J lost 0 bases, V lost 5 bases, and 13 bases had no gene match. Here the CDR3 DNA reads TGTGCCAGCAGCCCGACTGGGACAGGGTATCGACCAACTAATGAAAAACTGTTTTTT. This encodes CASSPTGTGYRPTNEKLFF.

This clonotype appeared many times. V is TRBV6-6 and J is TRBJ2-3, with TRBD2 matching 11 bases. The germline V gene has CDR1 MNHNY and CDR2 SVGAGI (reference sequence). The CDR3 has 14 amino acids. V dropped 6 bases and J dropped 4; count of bases not matched to a gene: 3. In DNA form, the CDR3 reads TGTGCCAGCAGGACTAGCGGGGATGCAGATACGCAGTATTTT. It encodes CASRTSGDADTQYF.

Ten or more counts support this clonotype. The rearrangement links TRBV5-5 to TRBJ2-2; D call uncertain. V lost 2 bases and J 5 bases, leaving 10 bases between the germline ends. Germline V gives CDR1 SGHKS, CDR2 YYEKEE (reference sequence). The CDR3 consists of 14 residues. The CDR3 DNA follows: TGTGCCAGCAGCTTTAATCCTCCTACCGGGGAGCTGTTTTTT. Its protein is CASSFNPPTGELFF.